Below are 20 T cell receptor beta chains sequenced from a single sample in a study of regulatory T cells in long-lasting Graves disease. The time point denotes: persistent/refractory GD, antithyroid drugs over 5 years with positive TRAb. Following extraction of RNA from PBMCs, that RNA was used to make the TCR library. With iRepertoire HTBI primers and Arm-PCR of CDR3 regions, TCR beta libraries were built. One entry per CDR3 protein results from TCRdb running MiXCR on the multiplex PCR reads. The sample yields about 290,000 distinct CDR3 sequences, around a fifth seen once. The source material was peripheral blood mononuclear cells (PBMCs), sampled when the disease was refractory, from a patient treated with antithyroid drugs. The receptors shown here come from a female donor with Graves disease.

This clonotype was detected ten times or more. The chain carries TRBV6-1 and TRBJ2-7, with D unresolved. Germline CDR1 and CDR2: MNHNS and SASEGT. V gave up 2 bases and J gave up 2 bases, with 10 bases separating them. The CDR3 contains 14 residues. The CDR3 reads CASSELQVTYEQYF. In nucleotides, the CDR3 is TGTGCCAGCAGTGAATTGCAGGTTACCTACGAGCAGTACTTC.

This clonotype has more than one count but fewer than ten. The CDR3: CASSQFGTGLSYEQYF. CDR3 DNA: TGTGCCAGCAGCCAATTCGGGACTGGTCTCTCCTACGAGCAGTACTTC. V gene TRBV3-1 combines with J gene TRBJ2-7; D may be TRBD2 (6 bases). The CDR3 is made up of 16 amino acids. Germline CDR1 reads LGHDT; CDR2 reads YNNKEL (reference sequence). The germline V and J ends were trimmed by 2 bases and 0 bases, with 14 bases remaining between them.

This clonotype was counted ten times or more. V usage is TRBV6-1 and J usage is TRBJ1-4; unclear D gene. CDR3 size: 15 residues. Germline V lookup: CDR1 MNHNS, CDR2 SASEGT. The V end was cut by 0 bases, the J end by 0 bases, with 5 bases between. CDR3 DNA sequence: TGTGCCAGCAGTGAAGCGTCTGCAACTAATGAAAAACTGTTTTTT. It codes for CASSEASATNEKLFF.

About this clonotype itself: With a much larger clone just one base away, this may be a read error. This sequence joins TRBV6-1 and TRBJ1-1; tentative D call: TRBD1 (5 bases). The CDR3 has 12 amino acids. V dropped 5 bases and J dropped 6 bases, with 10 bases sitting between them. CDR1 and CDR2 from the germline V gene are MNHNS and SASEGT. The CDR3 DNA reads TGTGCCAGCAGTCTTCAGGGACCTGAAGCTTTCTTT. Translation: CASSLQGPEAFF.

J is TRBJ1-1 and V is TRBV7-9; 7 bases are shared with TRBD1. From germline, CDR1 is SEHNR and CDR2 FQNEAQ (reference sequence). The CDR3 totals 12 residues. V gave up 4 bases and J gave up 10 bases; unmatched junction bases: 6. The CDR3 reads CASSSDRAPAFF. The CDR3 region has the DNA TGTGCCAGCAGCTCCGACAGGGCCCCAGCTTTCTTT. The whole variable domain, filled in from reference TRBV7-9 and TRBJ1-1, reads DTGVSQNPRHKITKRGQNVTFRCDPISEHNRLYWYRQTLGQGPEFLTYFQNEAQLEKSRLLSDRFSAERPKGSFSTLEIQRTEQGDSAMYLCASSSDRAPAFFGQGTRLTVV.

The rearrangement links TRBV4-3 to TRBJ2-2, with 9 bases identical to TRBD2. The CDR3 has 16 amino acids. CDR1 and CDR2 (germline): LGHNA, YSLEER. V dropped 1 base and J dropped 7; count of bases not matched to a gene: 7. The DNA of the CDR3 is TGCGCCAGCAGCCAAGTGCCAATAGCGGGAGTCGGGGAGCTGTTTTTT. Translation: CASSQVPIAGVGELFF.

The V gene is TRBV6-1, the J gene TRBJ2-2; weak D call: TRBD2 (6 bases). Germline loops: CDR1 MNHNS, CDR2 SASEGT. CDR3 length equals 15 residues. The V end was cut by 6 bases, the J end by 5 bases, with 16 bases between. CDR3: CASSFTGRRTGELFF. The CDR3, as DNA: TGTGCCAGCAGCTTTACTGGGAGGCGGACCGGGGAGCTGTTTTTT.

This clonotype was seen many times. The rearrangement uses TRBV12-3 or TRBV12-4 and TRBJ1-1, with a possible D match to TRBD1 (5 bases). CDR3 length: 14 amino acids. The germline V and J ends were trimmed by 6 bases and 0 bases, with 11 bases remaining between them. This chain's CDR3 is CASRKDSLNTEAFF. The CDR3 nucleotides read TGTGCCAGCAGGAAAGACAGCTTGAACACTGAAGCTTTCTTT.

The chain joins TRBV6-2 or TRBV6-3 to TRBJ1-5; no firm D call. The ends were cut back, 2 bases at V and 3 bases at J, with 5 bases in the middle. The CDR3 loop spans 13 amino acids. Germline lookup yields CDR1 MNHEY and CDR2 SVGEGT. CDR3 nucleotides: TGTGCCAGCAGTTACAGGGCCAATCAGCCCCAGCATTTT. Translation gives CASSYRANQPQHF.

This clonotype showed up just a few times. The chain has TRBV13 and TRBJ2-3; TRBD1 is a possible D gene (6 bases). Per the germline V gene, CDR1 is PRHDT and CDR2 is FYEKMQ (reference sequence). V was trimmed by 1 base and J by 6 bases, leaving 26 bases between them. There are 19 residues in the CDR3. The DNA for the CDR3 is TGTGCCAGCAGCTTAGACCCCTCACTCCATCAGGGGCCTTTGGATACGCAGTATTTT. It specifies CASSLDPSLHQGPLDTQYF.

This clonotype was observed at least ten times. This chain links TRBV7-9 with TRBJ2-7; 12 bases fit TRBD2. In germline, CDR1 is SEHNR, CDR2 FQNEAQ (reference sequence). The CDR3 loop spans 16 amino acids. Trimming took 8 bases from V and 4 from J; bases not matched to a gene: 12. The CDR3 DNA is TGTGCCAGCCGCCCCAAGGGACTAGCGGGTTCTTACGAGCAGTACTTC. Its protein is CASRPKGLAGSYEQYF. Full variable domain (missing parts from reference TRBV7-9 and TRBJ2-7): DTGVSQNPRHKITKRGQNVTFRCDPISEHNRLYWYRQTLGQGPEFLTYFQNEAQLEKSRLLSDRFSAERPKGSFSTLEIQRTEQGDSAMYLCASRPKGLAGSYEQYFGPGTRLTVT.

This chain connects TRBV7-2 to TRBJ2-3; 10 bases are a match to TRBD2. Germline-derived CDR1 and CDR2 are SGHTA and FQGNSA. The CDR3 consists of 18 residues. Trimming cost V 5 bases and J 5 bases; bases outside gene matches: 16. CDR3 in amino acids: CASSPGGLAGVRKDTQYF. DNA of the CDR3: TGTGCCAGCAGCCCAGGGGGTCTAGCGGGAGTGAGGAAAGATACGCAGTATTTT. Full variable domain (remainder filled in from reference TRBV7-2 and TRBJ2-3): GAGVSQSPSNKVTEKGKDVELRCDPISGHTALYWYRQSLGQGLEFLIYFQGNSAPDKSGLPSDRFSAERTGGSVSTLTIQRTQQEDSAVYLCASSPGGLAGVRKDTQYFGPGTRLTVL.

On this clonotype: Being one base from a much bigger clone, this may be a read error. This rearrangement joins TRBV6-5 to TRBJ1-5, with D perhaps TRBD1 (5 bases). This CDR3 has 18 residues. Per germline, CDR1 MNHEY and CDR2 SVGAGI. The CDR3 loop is CAGSFSGSAGNRYQPQHF. The DNA of the CDR3 is TGTGCCGGCAGTTTTTCGGGATCCGCAGGGAATCGGTATCAGCCCCAGCATTTT.

This clonotype was picked up a small number of times. The V and J genes are TRBV6-1 and TRBJ1-3; TRBD1 matches at 9 bases. In germline, CDR1 is MNHNS, CDR2 SASEGT. The junction had 12 bases not matched to a gene; V was cut back by 8 bases and J by 4 bases. This CDR3 contains 16 residues. This CDR3 reads CASGPAGTGSGNTIYF. DNA for the CDR3: TGTGCCAGCGGCCCGGCGGGGACAGGGTCGGGAAACACCATATATTTT.

The V gene is TRBV2, the J gene TRBJ2-1; 8 nucleotides agree with TRBD1. V shed 8 bases and J 4 bases; nucleotides not matched to a gene: 4. The germline gives CDR1 SNHLY, CDR2 FYNNEI. The CDR3 runs to 13 residues. The CDR3 coding sequence is TGTGCCAGCTTGGACAGGGCATACAATGAGCAGTTCTTC. Its protein product is CASLDRAYNEQFF.

This rearrangement joins TRBV12-3 or TRBV12-4 to TRBJ2-7; TRBD2 aligns across 10 bases. Unmatched junction bases numbered 2, after V lost 6 bases and J lost 0 bases. The CDR3 is 14 residues long. CDR3 sequence reads: CASSLAGASYEQYF. The CDR3 bases are TGTGCCAGCAGCCTAGCGGGGGCCTCCTACGAGCAGTACTTC.

J is TRBJ2-7 and V is TRBV3-1, with D tentatively TRBD2 (6 bases). Germline lookup yields CDR1 LGHDT and CDR2 YNNKEL (reference sequence). The CDR3 is 14 amino acids. Trimming left V 2 bases short and J 8 bases short, with 16 bases between. The CDR3 sequence: CASSQSGRREKQYF. The CDR3 DNA sequence: TGTGCCAGCAGCCAAAGTGGGAGGAGGGAGAAGCAGTACTTC.

This clonotype was recorded once. Compared with germline, one end of the junction differs, possibly owing to a read error. The J gene is TRBJ2-2, the V gene TRBV27; D unclear. CDR3 size: 13 residues. CDR1 MNHEY and CDR2 SMNVEV come from the germline V gene (reference sequence). CDR3 nucleotides: TGTACCAGCAGTTATCCGAACACCGGGGAGCTGTTTTTT. Its translation: CTSSYPNTGELFF.

The V and J genes are TRBV7-2 and TRBJ2-2; no reliable D call. The ends were cut back, 5 bases at V and 3 bases at J, with 16 bases in the middle. This CDR3 spans 16 amino acids. The V gene's germline CDR1 is SGHTA and CDR2 FQGNSA. The CDR3 sequence is CASSVRIATDTGELFF. The CDR3 region has the DNA TGTGCCAGCAGCGTCCGGATCGCTACGGACACCGGGGAGCTGTTTTTT. Full variable domain (remainder filled in from reference TRBV7-2 and TRBJ2-2): GAGVSQSPSNKVTEKGKDVELRCDPISGHTALYWYRQSLGQGLEFLIYFQGNSAPDKSGLPSDRFSAERTGGSVSTLTIQRTQQEDSAVYLCASSVRIATDTGELFFGEGSRLTVL.

V is TRBV7-2 and J is TRBJ2-7, with a tentative D call TRBD2 (7 bases). V was cut by 5 bases and J by 4 bases, with 21 bases left in between. The CDR3 length is 16 residues. Germline V lookup: CDR1 SGHTA, CDR2 FQGNSA. In nucleotides, the CDR3 is TGTGCCAGCAGCCCGGGCGGGGGCAGGAGAACTTACGAGCAGTACTTC. This encodes CASSPGGGRRTYEQYF.